These 29 T cell receptor beta chains came from one sample sequenced in a study of long-term antiretroviral therapy in people with HIV (dated by TCRdb to between 2020 and 2023). The immunoSEQ hsTCRB v3.0 assay was used at survey level resolution for TRB variable region sequencing. As stored in TCRdb, this immuneACCESS dataset retains in-frame rearrangements with V and J assigned. A fraction of the clones does not appear; measured against another copy, unresolved V genes explain less than half of the discrepancy, and the remainder lacks a known reason. The sample table holds roughly 25,000 clones, of which roughly 79% were seen once. The top ten clonotypes cover around 10% of the sample. The sequences come from unsorted PBMCs, collected 2.1 years after starting antiretroviral therapy. The receptors were gathered from a man aged 25 to 45 with HIV.

The V and J genes are TRBV7-9 and TRBJ1-2; D remains ambiguous. The V gene lost 0 bases and the J gene lost 0 bases, with 8 bases spanning the gap. In germline, CDR1 is SEHNR, CDR2 FQNEAQ (reference sequence). This CDR3 is 15 amino acids long. In DNA form, the CDR3 reads TGTGCCAGCAGCTTAGCGACCCCGCCTAACTATGGCTACACCTTC. It is translated as CASSLATPPNYGYTF.

The chain couples TRBV9 to TRBJ1-4; D gene unclear. The V gene's germline CDR1 is SGDLS and CDR2 YYNGEE. V was cut by 3 bases and J by 5 bases, with 5 bases left in between. The CDR3 runs 12 residues. CDR3: CASSGNNEKLFF. The CDR3 DNA sequence: TGTGCCAGCAGCGGAAACAATGAAAAACTGTTTTTT.

This clone was counted a few times. The chain recombines TRBV5-4 with TRBJ1-2; 8 bases line up with TRBD1. Germline assignment: CDR1 SGHNT and CDR2 YYREEE (reference sequence). After removal of 1 base from V and 3 bases from J, the junction contained 5 bases not matched to a gene. There are 15 residues in the CDR3. This chain's CDR3 is CASSLPRGQDYGYTF. The CDR3 nucleotides are TGTGCCAGCAGCTTGCCCAGGGGGCAGGACTATGGCTACACCTTC.

The genes are TRBV5-6 and TRBJ1-2, with 7 bases lining up with TRBD1. J gave up 7 bases and V 0 bases, and 0 bases lay outside the gene matches. There are 12 residues in the CDR3. Germline loops: CDR1 SGHDT, CDR2 YYEEEE. The CDR3 region has the DNA TGTGCCAGCAGCTTGGACAGGGGTGGCTACACCTTC. Translated: CASSLDRGGYTF.

The chain is built from TRBV2 and TRBJ1-1; D might be TRBD1 (6 bases). Germline CDR1 is SNHLY and CDR2 is FYNNEI. The CDR3 sequence is 14 residues long. Trimming removed 3 bases at V and 6 bases at J, with 14 bases between. CDR3 DNA: TGTGCCAGCAGTGAGCAGGGGCCGTCCCCTGAAGCTTTCTTT. Translation gives CASSEQGPSPEAFF. Complete variable domain (other parts from reference TRBV2 and TRBJ1-1): EPEVTQTPSHQVTQMGQEVILRCVPISNHLYFYWYRQILGQKVEFLVSFYNNEISEKSEIFDDQFSVERPDGSNFTLKIRSTKLEDSAMYFCASSEQGPSPEAFFGQGTRLTVV.

The V gene is TRBV9, the J gene TRBJ2-1; 9 nucleotides line up with TRBD2. CDR1 is SGDLS, CDR2 YYNGEE, per germline. The CDR3 contains 14 residues. The ends lost 2 bases at V and 9 bases at J; junction bases unmatched: 6. This chain's CDR3 is CASSVLAGGGEQFF. The CDR3 DNA sequence: TGTGCCAGCAGCGTTCTGGCGGGAGGGGGTGAGCAGTTCTTC.

The chain combines TRBV28 with TRBJ2-3; 9 bases fit TRBD1. CDR3 length equals 15 residues. Germline V lookup: CDR1 MDHEN, CDR2 SYDVKM. Unmatched junction bases numbered 4, after V lost 3 bases and J lost 3 bases. The CDR3 nucleotides are TGTGCCAGCAGTTTGGGACAGGGTGTTACAGATACGCAGTATTTT. Translating it yields CASSLGQGVTDTQYF.

By share of the sample, this clone is large. V gene TRBV28 combines with J gene TRBJ2-1; D is perhaps TRBD2 (5 bases). The germline CDR1 and CDR2 sequences are MDHEN and SYDVKM. This CDR3 contains 15 residues. V was clipped by 3 bases and J by 5 bases, with 14 bases between them. The CDR3 is CASSFRGPLHNEQFF. In DNA form, the CDR3 reads TGTGCCAGCAGTTTTCGCGGGCCCCTTCACAATGAGCAGTTCTTC.

The genes are TRBV9 and TRBJ2-3, with 8 bases matching TRBD2. The CDR3 length is 14 residues. V was pared by 3 bases and J by 6 bases, with 6 bases of the junction left unmatched. Germline CDR1 is SGDLS and CDR2 is YYNGEE. The DNA of the CDR3 is TGTGCCAGCAGCGCAAGCGGGAGAAGGGATACGCAGTATTTT. Residues: CASSASGRRDTQYF.

This clone was recorded only once. The CDR3 region has the DNA TGTGCCAGCAGCTTAGGTGGAAGGTACACTGAAGCTTTCTTT. This translates into CASSLGGRYTEAFF. The V call is TRBV7-2, the J call TRBJ1-1; D is undetermined. Trimming pared 1 base from V and 3 bases from J, leaving 9 bases between. This CDR3 is 14 amino acids long. Germline V gives CDR1 SGHTA, CDR2 FQGNSA.

The J gene is TRBJ2-7, the V gene TRBV9, with 10 bases that match TRBD1. V lost 0 bases and J lost 6; bases outside the gene matches: 6. Germline assignment: CDR1 SGDLS and CDR2 YYNGEE. This CDR3 is 15 amino acids long. CDR3 residues: CASSVAGTGVSEQYF. CDR3 DNA sequence: TGTGCCAGCAGCGTAGCGGGGACAGGGGTCTCCGAGCAGTACTTC.

This chain connects TRBV30 to TRBJ1-1; tentative D call: TRBD1 (5 bases). CDR1 and CDR2 from the germline V gene are GTSNPN and SVGIG (reference sequence). Trimming removed 3 bases at V and 2 bases at J, with 16 bases between. The CDR3 is made up of 15 amino acids. As DNA, the CDR3 is TGTGCCTGGAGCCAAAGTGACAGATCTAACACTGAAGCTTTCTTT. It encodes CAWSQSDRSNTEAFF.

The rearrangement joins TRBV28 to TRBJ2-7, with TRBD2 as a possible D gene (5 bases). This CDR3 is 13 amino acids long. Germline values: CDR1 MDHEN, CDR2 SYDVKM. Trimming took 8 bases from V and 2 from J, leaving 13 bases between them. The CDR3 reads CASFAGGTYEQYF. The CDR3, as DNA: TGTGCCAGCTTCGCAGGAGGTACCTACGAGCAGTACTTC.

V usage is TRBV6-1 and J usage is TRBJ2-1; TRBD1 aligns across 10 bases. The length of the CDR3 is 15 residues. CDR1 is MNHNS, CDR2 SASEGT, per germline. Unmatched junction bases numbered 8, after V lost 3 bases and J lost 9 bases. CDR3 loop: CASSEIGQGVGEQFF. The CDR3 DNA is TGTGCCAGCAGTGAGATAGGACAGGGGGTAGGTGAGCAGTTCTTC.

The V and J genes are TRBV30 and TRBJ2-2, with a possible D match to TRBD2 (5 bases). Trimming removed 3 bases at V and 3 bases at J, with 5 bases between. From germline, CDR1 is GTSNPN and CDR2 SVGIG (reference sequence). The CDR3 is 12 residues long. The CDR3 sequence is CAWRRDTGELFF. As DNA, the CDR3 is TGTGCCTGGAGGAGGGACACCGGGGAGCTGTTTTTT.

The chain combines TRBV7-3 with TRBJ2-1; D possibly corresponds to TRBD2 (6 bases). The CDR3 totals 15 residues. Trimming pared 5 bases from V and 6 bases from J, leaving 17 bases between. CDR1 is SGHTA and CDR2 is FQGTGA in the germline V gene. For the CDR3, the DNA is TGTGCCAGCAGCCGGCGGGGAAATCTCCTCAATGAGCAGTTCTTC. This encodes CASSRRGNLLNEQFF.

This clone is judged large. The chain uses TRBV7-2 and TRBJ2-1; no firm D call. The CDR3 runs 12 residues. CDR1 SGHTA and CDR2 FQGNSA come from the germline V gene. Trimming shortened V by 5 bases and J by 9 bases, and 11 bases separated the two germline ends. The chain's CDR3 is CASSPTPGEQFF. In DNA, the CDR3 is TGTGCCAGCAGCCCGACCCCGGGTGAGCAGTTCTTC.

This clone was counted between two and nine times. The rearrangement joins TRBV27 to TRBJ2-2; D not certain. CDR3 length equals 14 residues. Trimming cost V 0 bases and J 6 bases, with 8 bases left between them. Germline V gene lookup returns CDR1 MNHEY and CDR2 SMNVEV (reference sequence). The CDR3 DNA reads as TGTGCCAGCAGTTTATCTATGGGATCCGGGGAGCTGTTTTTT. It codes for CASSLSMGSGELFF.

The chain has TRBV4-2 and TRBJ1-3; unclear D gene. This CDR3 region has 15 residues. V lost 0 bases and J lost 3, with 9 bases in between. Germline V CDR1 and CDR2: LGHNA, YNFKEQ. CDR3 amino acids: CASSQDLGFGNTIYF. CDR3 nucleotides: TGTGCCAGCAGCCAAGATTTGGGCTTTGGAAACACCATATATTTT.

This clone turned up a few times. The V and J genes are TRBV27 and TRBJ1-6; D might be TRBD1 (6 bases). V lost 3 bases to trimming and J lost 6 bases, with 15 bases between them. Germline assignment: CDR1 MNHEY and CDR2 SMNVEV (reference sequence). This CDR3 spans 16 amino acids. The DNA for the CDR3 is TGTGCCAGCAGTTTGGACGCAGGGGACGGTAATTCACCCCTCCACTTT. It specifies CASSLDAGDGNSPLHF.

The chain employs TRBV2 and TRBJ2-3; TRBD2 matches at 13 bases. With V trimmed by 10 bases and J by 0 bases, 13 bases remained unmatched. This CDR3 is built from 18 residues. The germline CDR1 and CDR2 sequences are SNHLY and FYNNEI. The CDR3 DNA is TGTGCCATCCTAGGCTGGACTAGCGGGGGAGCTAGCACAGATACGCAGTATTTT. It is translated as CAILGWTSGGASTDTQYF.

The gene calls are TRBV6-1 and TRBJ1-3; D gene unclear. Germline V gene sequence: CDR1 MNHNS, CDR2 SASEGT. CDR3 length: 15 amino acids. V dropped 8 bases and J dropped 0 bases, with 14 bases sitting between them. The CDR3 DNA sequence: TGTGCCAGCGCCGCCAGAACCAACTCTGGAAACACCATATATTTT. Translating it yields CASAARTNSGNTIYF.

The rearrangement joins TRBV6-5 to TRBJ1-6; no clear D. This CDR3 has 12 residues. V gave up 8 bases and J gave up 6 bases, with 8 bases separating them. Germline loops: CDR1 MNHEY, CDR2 SVGAGI. CDR3 sequence: CASRQINSPLHF. CDR3 in DNA: TGTGCCAGCCGGCAGATTAATTCACCCCTCCACTTT.

This clone came up once. The chain is built from TRBV5-1 and TRBJ2-3, with D possibly being TRBD2 (6 bases). Trimming left V 3 bases short and J 1 base short, with 9 bases between. The CDR3 length is 14 residues. The germline CDR1 and CDR2 sequences are SGHRS and YFSETQ. The CDR3 region is CASSYRLGTDTQYF. The CDR3 nucleotides are TGCGCCAGCAGCTACCGACTAGGCACAGATACGCAGTATTTT. The full variable domain, completed using reference TRBV5-1 and TRBJ2-3, is KAGVTQTPRYLIKTRGQQVTLSCSPISGHRSVSWYQQTPGQGLQFLFEYFSETQRNKGNFPGRFSGRQFSNSRSEMNVSTLELGDSALYLCASSYRLGTDTQYFGPGTRLTVL.

This chain connects TRBV5-1 to TRBJ1-4; 8 bases fit TRBD1. The length of the CDR3 is 13 residues. CDR1 SGHRS and CDR2 YFSETQ come from the germline V gene. Trimming removed 2 bases from V and 8 bases from J; junction bases left unmatched: 2. The DNA of the CDR3 is TGCGCCAGCAGCTTAACAGGGGGAGAAAAACTGTTTTTT. Translating it yields CASSLTGGEKLFF.

The rearrangement joins TRBV5-4 to TRBJ2-7; D gene ambiguous. The CDR3 has 15 amino acids. V was cut by 2 bases and J by 2 bases, with 14 bases left in between. The germline CDR1 and CDR2 sequences are SGHNT and YYREEE (reference sequence). The DNA of the CDR3 is TGTGCCAGCAGCTTCATATCGGGCCCTACCTACGAGCAGTACTTC. Protein sequence: CASSFISGPTYEQYF.

The chain couples TRBV7-2 to TRBJ2-1, with 12 nucleotides matching TRBD2. This CDR3 comprises 15 residues. V gave up 4 bases and J gave up 5 bases; unmatched junction bases: 3. Germline lookup yields CDR1 SGHTA and CDR2 FQGNSA. CDR3 residues: CASSYRTSGNNEQFF. DNA for the CDR3: TGTGCCAGCAGCTACCGGACTAGCGGGAACAATGAGCAGTTCTTC. Variable domain in full (rest from reference TRBV7-2 and TRBJ2-1): GAGVSQSPSNKVTEKGKDVELRCDPISGHTALYWYRQSLGQGLEFLIYFQGNSAPDKSGLPSDRFSAERTGGSVSTLTIQRTQQEDSAVYLCASSYRTSGNNEQFFGPGTRLTVL.

The V gene is TRBV18, the J gene TRBJ1-1; the D is unclear. From germline, CDR1 is KGHSH and CDR2 LQKENI. The V gene lost 0 bases and the J gene lost 3 bases, with 11 bases spanning the gap. The length of the CDR3 is 15 residues. The CDR3 loop reads CASSPPSGSYTEAFF. The CDR3 DNA follows: TGTGCCAGCTCACCACCTTCAGGTAGCTACACTGAAGCTTTCTTT. Supplemented by reference TRBV18 and TRBJ1-1, the full variable domain reads NAGVMQNPRHLVRRRGQEARLRCSPMKGHSHVYWYRQLPEEGLKFMVYLQKENIIDESGMPKERFSAEFPKEGPSILRIQQVVRGDSAAYFCASSPPSGSYTEAFFGQGTRLTVV.

The chain is built from TRBV6-1 and TRBJ2-5; D gene unclear. Trimming removed 4 bases from V and 1 base from J, with 7 bases in between. The CDR3 totals 13 residues. In germline, CDR1 is MNHNS, CDR2 SASEGT. The CDR3 reads CASSADGQETQYF. CDR3 DNA sequence: TGTGCCAGCAGTGCGGACGGCCAAGAGACCCAGTACTTC.